Below are 5 T cell receptor beta chains sequenced from a single sample in a study of identical twins. TCRdb ran MiXCR on the 5' RACE reads and lists one entry per CDR3 protein. The sample lists about 900,000 distinct CDR3 sequences; more than 9% were seen once. This same sample was also taken into another study, of yellow fever vaccine responses in identical twins.

The sequencing input was PBMCs. These receptors were obtained from a woman in her late teens or twenties in good health.

The chain employs TRBV7-2 and TRBJ1-2; D is unresolved. Trimming pared 0 bases from V and 4 bases from J, leaving 6 bases between. The CDR3 is 13 amino acids. CDR1 and CDR2 from the germline V gene are SGHTA and FQGNSA. The CDR3 DNA follows: TGTGCCAGCAGCTTAGCTCAGGCCTATGGCTACACCTTC. Its translation is CASSLAQAYGYTF.

This chain links TRBV5-5 with TRBJ2-7; TRBD1 agrees at 9 bases. The CDR3 runs to 17 residues. Germline loops: CDR1 SGHKS, CDR2 YYEKEE (reference sequence). With 4 bases clipped from V and 4 bases from J, the junction kept 15 bases outside the gene matches. The CDR3 spells CASSATGGEGFSYEQYF. The CDR3 nucleotides are TGTGCCAGCAGCGCTACAGGGGGCGAAGGATTTTCTTACGAGCAGTACTTC.

This sequence joins TRBV18 and TRBJ2-1; TRBD1 aligns across 9 bases. CDR1 and CDR2 (germline): KGHSH, LQKENI. The CDR3 sequence is 16 residues long. V lost 3 bases and J lost 6; bases outside the gene matches: 9. Written as DNA, the CDR3 is TGTGCCAGCTCACCGAAGGGACAGGGAGGATTCAATGAGCAGTTCTTC. This codes for CASSPKGQGGFNEQFF.

The chain employs TRBV29-1 and TRBJ2-5; 12 positions match TRBD1. V lost 7 bases, J lost 4 bases, and 4 bases stayed unmatched. The CDR3 sequence is 13 residues long. CDR1 and CDR2 from the germline V gene are SQVTM and ANQGSEA. In DNA, the CDR3 is TGCAGCGCGGGACAGGGGGCTGGAGAGACCCAGTACTTC. As protein: CSAGQGAGETQYF.

This clonotype was detected ten times or more. V usage is TRBV29-1 and J usage is TRBJ2-1, with D perhaps matching TRBD2 (5 bases). V was trimmed by 4 bases and J by 0 bases, leaving 13 bases between them. The germline gives CDR1 SQVTM, CDR2 ANQGSEA. This CDR3 contains 15 residues. Here the CDR3 reads CSVAAEGSSYNEQFF. DNA of the CDR3: TGCAGCGTTGCCGCCGAGGGAAGCTCCTACAATGAGCAGTTCTTC.